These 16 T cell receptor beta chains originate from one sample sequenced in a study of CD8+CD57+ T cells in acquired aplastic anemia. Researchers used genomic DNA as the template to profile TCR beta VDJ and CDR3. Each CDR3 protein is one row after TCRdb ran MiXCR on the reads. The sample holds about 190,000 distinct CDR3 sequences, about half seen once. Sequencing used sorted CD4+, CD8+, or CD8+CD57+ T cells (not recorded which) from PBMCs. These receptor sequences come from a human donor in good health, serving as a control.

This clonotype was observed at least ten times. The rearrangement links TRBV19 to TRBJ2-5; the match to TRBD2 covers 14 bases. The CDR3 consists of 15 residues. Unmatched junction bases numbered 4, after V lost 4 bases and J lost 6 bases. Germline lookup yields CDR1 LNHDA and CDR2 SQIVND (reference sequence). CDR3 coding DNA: TGTGCCAGTAGTACCAGACTAGCGGGGGGGCAGACCCAGTACTTC. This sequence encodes CASSTRLAGGQTQYF.

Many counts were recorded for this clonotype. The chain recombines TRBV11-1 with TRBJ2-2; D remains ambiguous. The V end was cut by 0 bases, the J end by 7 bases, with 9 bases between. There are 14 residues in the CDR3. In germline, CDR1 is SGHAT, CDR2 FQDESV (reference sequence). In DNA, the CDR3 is TGTGCCAGCAGCTTAGCTAGCACCCGCGGGGAGCTGTTTTTT. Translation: CASSLASTRGELFF.

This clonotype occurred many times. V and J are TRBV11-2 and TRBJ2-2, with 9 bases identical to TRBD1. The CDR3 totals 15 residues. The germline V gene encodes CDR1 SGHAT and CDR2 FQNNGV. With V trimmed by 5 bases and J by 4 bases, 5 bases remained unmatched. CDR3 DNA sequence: TGTGCCAGCAGCCGGGGGACAGGGCCCACCGGGGAGCTGTTTTTT. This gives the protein CASSRGTGPTGELFF.

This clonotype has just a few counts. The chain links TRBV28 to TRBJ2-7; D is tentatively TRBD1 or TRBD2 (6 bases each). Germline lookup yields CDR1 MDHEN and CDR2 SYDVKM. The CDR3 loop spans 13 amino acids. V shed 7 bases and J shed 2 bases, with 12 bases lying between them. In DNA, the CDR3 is TGTGCCAGCACTGGGGGGCCCCCCTACGAGCAGTACTTC. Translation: CASTGGPPYEQYF.

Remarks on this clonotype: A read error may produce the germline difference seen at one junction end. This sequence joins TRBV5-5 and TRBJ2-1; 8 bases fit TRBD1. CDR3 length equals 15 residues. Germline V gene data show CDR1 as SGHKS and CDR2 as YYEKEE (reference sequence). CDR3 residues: CASSSRGLSYNEQFF. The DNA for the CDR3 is TGCGCCAGCAGCTCCAGGGGGCTCTCCTACAATGAGCAGTTCTTC.

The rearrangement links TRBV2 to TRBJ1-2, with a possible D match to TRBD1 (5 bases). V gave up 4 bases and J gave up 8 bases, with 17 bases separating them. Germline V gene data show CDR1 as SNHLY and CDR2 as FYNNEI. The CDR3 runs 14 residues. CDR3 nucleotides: TGTGCCAGCAGTGCCACATGGGGGGTACGGGGCTACACCTTC. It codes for CASSATWGVRGYTF. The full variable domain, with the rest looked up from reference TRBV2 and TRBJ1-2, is EPEVTQTPSHQVTQMGQEVILRCVPISNHLYFYWYRQILGQKVEFLVSFYNNEISEKSEIFDDQFSVERPDGSNFTLKIRSTKLEDSAMYFCASSATWGVRGYTFGSGTRLTVV.

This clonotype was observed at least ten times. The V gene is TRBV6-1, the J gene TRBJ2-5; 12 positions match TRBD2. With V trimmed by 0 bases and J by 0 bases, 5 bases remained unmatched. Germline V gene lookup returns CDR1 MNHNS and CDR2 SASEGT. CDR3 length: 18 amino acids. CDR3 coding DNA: TGTGCCAGCAGTGAAGCGCACACTAGCGGGGGGTACCAAGAGACCCAGTACTTC. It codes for CASSEAHTSGGYQETQYF.

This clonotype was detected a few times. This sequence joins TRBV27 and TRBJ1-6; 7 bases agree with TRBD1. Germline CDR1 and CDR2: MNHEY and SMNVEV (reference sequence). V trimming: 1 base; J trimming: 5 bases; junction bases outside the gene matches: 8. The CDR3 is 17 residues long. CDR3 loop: CASSLYRHRGDNSPLHF. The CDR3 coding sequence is TGTGCCAGCAGTTTATACCGCCACAGGGGAGATAATTCACCCCTCCACTTT.

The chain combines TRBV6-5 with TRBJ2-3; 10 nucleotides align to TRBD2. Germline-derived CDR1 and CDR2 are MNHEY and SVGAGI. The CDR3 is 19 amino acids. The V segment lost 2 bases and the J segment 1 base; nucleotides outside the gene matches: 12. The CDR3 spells CASSYPNRAGGPGTDTQYF. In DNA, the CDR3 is TGTGCCAGCAGTTACCCCAACAGAGCGGGAGGGCCTGGCACAGATACGCAGTATTTT.

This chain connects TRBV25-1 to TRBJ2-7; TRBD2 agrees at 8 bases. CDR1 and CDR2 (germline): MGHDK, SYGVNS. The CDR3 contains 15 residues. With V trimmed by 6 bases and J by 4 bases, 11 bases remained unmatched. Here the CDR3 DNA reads TGTGCCAGCAGCCCAGACGGACTAGCAGCGTACGAGCAGTACTTC. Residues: CASSPDGLAAYEQYF.

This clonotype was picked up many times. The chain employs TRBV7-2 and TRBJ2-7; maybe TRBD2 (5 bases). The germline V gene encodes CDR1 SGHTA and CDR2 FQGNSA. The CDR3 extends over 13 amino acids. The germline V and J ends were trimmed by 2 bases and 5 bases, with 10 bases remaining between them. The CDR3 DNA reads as TGTGCCAGCAGCTTATTGCGGGTCCACGAGCAGTACTTC. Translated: CASSLLRVHEQYF.

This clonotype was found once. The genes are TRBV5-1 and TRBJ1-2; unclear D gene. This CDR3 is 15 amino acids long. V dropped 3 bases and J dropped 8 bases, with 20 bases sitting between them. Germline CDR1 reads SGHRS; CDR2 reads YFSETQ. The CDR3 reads CASSSTTVPAGGYTF. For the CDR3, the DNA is TGCGCCAGCAGCTCCACCACCGTACCAGCGGGAGGCTACACCTTC.

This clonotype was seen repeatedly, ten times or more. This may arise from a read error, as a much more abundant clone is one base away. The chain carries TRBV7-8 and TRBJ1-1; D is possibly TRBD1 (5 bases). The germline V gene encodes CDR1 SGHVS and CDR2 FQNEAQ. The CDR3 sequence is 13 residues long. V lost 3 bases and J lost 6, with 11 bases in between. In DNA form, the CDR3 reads TGTGCCAGCAGCTTGCAGGGAGACGCTGAAGCTTTCTTT. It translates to CASSLQGDAEAFF.

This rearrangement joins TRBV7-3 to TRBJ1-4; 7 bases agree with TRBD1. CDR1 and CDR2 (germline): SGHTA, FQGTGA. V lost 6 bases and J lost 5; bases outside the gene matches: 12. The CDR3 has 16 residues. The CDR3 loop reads CASSPFRAGGNEKLFF. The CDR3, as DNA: TGTGCCAGCAGTCCATTCCGGGCAGGGGGGAATGAAAAACTGTTTTTT. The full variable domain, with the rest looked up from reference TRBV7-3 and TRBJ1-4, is GAGVSQTPSNKVTEKGKYVELRCDPISGHTALYWYRQSLGQGPEFLIYFQGTGAADDSGLPNDRFFAVRPEGSVSTLKIQRTERGDSAVYLCASSPFRAGGNEKLFFGSGTQLSVL.

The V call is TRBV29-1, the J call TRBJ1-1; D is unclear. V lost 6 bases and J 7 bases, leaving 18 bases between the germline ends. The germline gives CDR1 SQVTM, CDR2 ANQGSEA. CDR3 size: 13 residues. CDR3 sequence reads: CSVPRAGYGEAFF. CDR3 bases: TGCAGCGTGCCTAGAGCGGGGTATGGTGAAGCTTTCTTT.

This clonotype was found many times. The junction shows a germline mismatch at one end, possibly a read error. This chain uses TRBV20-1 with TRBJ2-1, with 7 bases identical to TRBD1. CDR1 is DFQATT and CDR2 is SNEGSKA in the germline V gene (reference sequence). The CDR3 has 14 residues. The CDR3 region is CSAGGQISDNEQFF. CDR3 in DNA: TGCAGTGCTGGGGGACAGATCTCCGACAATGAGCAGTTCTTC.